The clone carrying this T cell receptor (beta chain) showed up many times. Its target is unknown. The ends lost 1 base at V and 4 bases at J; junction bases unmatched: 3. This CDR3 comprises 15 residues. Germline lookup yields CDR1 SGHDN and CDR2 FVKESK. The sample originates from a study of T cell repertoires in cytomegalovirus infection. About the research overall: It was the public TCR beta signatures that indicated both CMV infection and matching HLA type.

Findings and limits, study-wide: CMV carriers with the relevant HLA were identified by cumulative public TCR beta family frequency. HLA-C-restricted CMV-specific TCR beta clonotypes were dominant in the ex vivo response.

TCRdb reprocessed the reads via MiXCR and lists one record per CDR3 protein. The repertoire consists of 150,000 to 200,000 distinct CDR3 sequences, with 25% to 30% occurring once and the leading ten covering just over 30%. This receptor was taken from a human donor in good health (CMV status not recorded). Some clones in this sample may be carry-over from other donors' samples. Material: PBMCs. The rearrangement joins TRBV14 to TRBJ2-1; TRBD2 matches 8 bases. CDR3 region: CASSQVPGGYNEQFF. The CDR3 nucleotides are TGTGCCAGCAGCCAAGTCCCGGGGGGGTACAATGAGCAGTTCTTC.